One sample yielded the 15 T cell receptor beta chains listed below, sequenced in a study of T cell responses to AZD1222 COVID-19 vaccine. Sequencing used immunoSEQ multiplex PCR; TCRdb keeps in-frame clones, though not all of them. This sample has 90,000 to 100,000 clones, with 70% to 90% found just once. This sample comprised peripheral blood, obtained on day 0 of AZD1222 vaccination. The receptor set was obtained from an adult in good health.

This chain joins TRBV10-3 and TRBJ2-7; tentative D call: TRBD1 (6 bases). The CDR3 contains 13 residues. V lost 6 bases, J lost 5 bases, and 14 bases lay in between. Per germline, CDR1 ENHRY and CDR2 SYGVKD. The CDR3: CAISETGRDEQYF. For the CDR3, the DNA is TGTGCCATCAGCGAGACAGGTCGGGACGAGCAGTACTTC.

The chain links TRBV3-1 (or the pseudogene TRBV3-2) to TRBJ1-4; D gene uncertain. With 3 bases removed from V and 7 bases from J, the gap between germline ends came to 12 bases. The germline gives CDR1 LGHDT, CDR2 YNNKEL (reference sequence). CDR3 length equals 14 residues. In DNA form, the CDR3 reads TGTGCCAGCAGCCACAAGGTCGGCGGTGAAAAACTGTTTTTT. Protein sequence: CASSHKVGGEKLFF.

This sequence joins TRBV19 and TRBJ1-5; TRBD1 might be the D (5 bases). The CDR3 totals 12 residues. Trimming cost V 4 bases and J 7 bases, with 8 bases left between them. The germline V gene encodes CDR1 LNHDA and CDR2 SQIVND (reference sequence). The CDR3 protein is CASSRGNQPQHF. In DNA, the CDR3 is TGTGCCAGTAGTAGGGGGAACCAGCCCCAGCATTTT.

The chain uses TRBV19 and TRBJ1-1; a possible D gene is TRBD1 (5 bases). V dropped 5 bases and J dropped 0 bases, with 10 bases sitting between them. The germline V gene has CDR1 LNHDA and CDR2 SQIVND (reference sequence). CDR3 size: 14 residues. CDR3 nucleotides: TGTGCCAGTAGTCCTCTGACAGTGAACACTGAAGCTTTCTTT. This sequence encodes CASSPLTVNTEAFF.

V is TRBV7-9 and J is TRBJ2-5; no clear D. Germline V gene data show CDR1 as SEHNR and CDR2 as FQNEAQ (reference sequence). There are 16 residues in the CDR3. Trimming pared 5 bases from V and 4 bases from J, leaving 20 bases between. Here the CDR3 reads CASSNFETPGPETQYF. The CDR3 coding sequence is TGTGCCAGCAGCAATTTTGAGACCCCCGGACCAGAGACCCAGTACTTC.

This clone showed up just once. The chain carries TRBV6-5 and TRBJ1-1; D not resolved. The V gene's germline CDR1 is MNHEY and CDR2 SVGAGI. The CDR3 is made up of 12 amino acids. V lost 6 bases and J lost 1, with 6 bases in between. CDR3 coding DNA: TGTGCCAGCAGGTGGCAGAACACTGAAGCTTTCTTT. This encodes CASRWQNTEAFF.

The J gene is TRBJ2-1, the V gene TRBV6-5; TRBD2 matches 8 bases. V lost 6 bases and J lost 5; bases outside the gene matches: 9. This CDR3 comprises 15 residues. In germline, CDR1 is MNHEY, CDR2 SVGAGI. This CDR3 is CASRPGGARDNEQFF. DNA for the CDR3: TGTGCCAGCAGACCCGGGGGGGCTCGCGACAATGAGCAGTTCTTC.

The chain has TRBV12-5 and TRBJ1-2, with 9 positions matching TRBD1. Germline lookup yields CDR1 LGHNT and CDR2 FRNRAP. This CDR3 has 13 amino acids. V lost 6 bases, J lost 4 bases, and 3 bases stayed unmatched. The CDR3 bases are TGTGCTAGTGGGACAGGGGGGGTCTATGGCTACACCTTC. It specifies CASGTGGVYGYTF.

The chain combines TRBV12-3 or TRBV12-4 with TRBJ1-5; D not certain. CDR3 length: 11 amino acids. V shed 5 bases and J shed 12 bases, with 11 bases lying between them. The CDR3 DNA follows: TGTGCCAGCAGTATGGGCCAACACCAGCATTTT. It yields the protein CASSMGQHQHF.

This chain joins TRBV29-1 and TRBJ1-1; D may be TRBD1 (6 bases). Per germline, CDR1 SQVTM and CDR2 ANQGSEA. The CDR3 contains 14 residues. V lost 5 bases and J 6 bases, leaving 19 bases between the germline ends. The CDR3 region has the DNA TGCAGCGTTCTTATACCTAAGGGGGAGGCTGAAGCTTTCTTT. It codes for CSVLIPKGEAEAFF.

As for this clone: Other DNA sequences in this specimen translate into the identical CDR3. The rearrangement uses TRBV13 and TRBJ2-2, with D possibly being TRBD1 or TRBD2 (6 bases each). The V end lost 0 bases, the J end lost 8 bases, and 13 bases lay between the germline ends. The germline V gene encodes CDR1 PRHDT and CDR2 FYEKMQ (reference sequence). There are 15 residues in the CDR3. This chain's CDR3 is CASSLGGGPTGELFF. The CDR3, as DNA: TGTGCCAGCAGCTTAGGGGGGGGCCCCACTGGGGAGCTGTTTTTT.

V gene TRBV6-2 or TRBV6-3 combines with J gene TRBJ1-4; TRBD1 is a possible D gene (6 bases). V gave up 5 bases and J gave up 3 bases, with 13 bases separating them. The CDR3 covers 15 residues. Germline V lookup: CDR1 MNHEY, CDR2 SVGEGT. The CDR3 DNA reads TGTGCCAGCAGTCGCTACAGGGACCCTAATGAAAAACTGTTTTTT. Encoded protein: CASSRYRDPNEKLFF.

This clone has a handful of counts. The genes are TRBV24-1 and TRBJ2-2, with 10 nucleotides matching TRBD2. With 3 bases clipped from V and 4 bases from J, the junction kept 1 base outside the gene matches. The CDR3 totals 15 residues. Germline CDR1 and CDR2: KGHDR and SFDVKD. The CDR3 sequence is CATSDIAGGTGELFF. The CDR3 DNA follows: TGTGCCACCAGTGATATAGCGGGAGGCACCGGGGAGCTGTTTTTT.

This rearrangement joins TRBV27 to TRBJ1-2; perhaps TRBD1 as D (5 bases). Trimming left V 3 bases short and J 8 bases short, with 10 bases between. CDR1 and CDR2 from the germline V gene are MNHEY and SMNVEV (reference sequence). CDR3 length: 12 amino acids. This chain's CDR3 is CASSFEGEGYTF. The CDR3 nucleotides read TGTGCCAGCAGTTTCGAAGGGGAAGGCTACACCTTC.

This clone was counted a few times. The chain is built from TRBV14 and TRBJ1-3; D is possibly TRBD1 (6 bases). The V gene's germline CDR1 is SGHDN and CDR2 FVKESK. This CDR3 region has 15 residues. V shed 2 bases and J shed 6 bases, with 14 bases lying between them. The CDR3 coding sequence is TGTGCCAGCAGCCAATTTGGGGGGGCCGAAAACACCATATATTTT. Residues: CASSQFGGAENTIYF.